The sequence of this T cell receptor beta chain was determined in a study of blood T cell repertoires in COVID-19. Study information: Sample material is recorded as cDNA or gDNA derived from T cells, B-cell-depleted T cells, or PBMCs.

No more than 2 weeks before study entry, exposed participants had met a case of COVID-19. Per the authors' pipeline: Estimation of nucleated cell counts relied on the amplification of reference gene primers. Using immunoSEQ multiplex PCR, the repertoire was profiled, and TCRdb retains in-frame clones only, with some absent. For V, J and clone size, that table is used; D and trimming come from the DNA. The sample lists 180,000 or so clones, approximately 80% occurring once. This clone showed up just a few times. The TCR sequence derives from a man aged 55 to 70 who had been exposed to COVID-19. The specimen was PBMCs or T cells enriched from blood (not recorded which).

The CDR3 region is CSGSGAGAGTEAFF. CDR3 in DNA: TGCAGCGGGTCCGGTGCAGGGGCCGGGACTGAAGCTTTCTTT. The chain combines TRBV29-1 with TRBJ1-1; D might be TRBD1 (6 bases). The ends were cut back, 7 bases at V and 5 bases at J, with 20 bases in the middle. The CDR3 has 14 residues. Germline assignment: CDR1 SQVTM and CDR2 ANQGSEA.